Listed below are T cell receptor beta chains from one sample, sequenced in a study of T cell repertoires in aging, cancer and after chemotherapy. TCRdb redid the calling of the multiplex PCR reads with MiXCR, one entry per CDR3 protein. The table records 1,500 or so distinct CDR3 sequences, around two fifths of them present only once. Sequencing used blood. The origin of the receptors is a human donor with a solid tumor. Each CDR3 is given with its conserved first and last residue. Fields, in order: J gene, clone size, D gene, V gene, CDR3 protein, CDR3 DNA. A D gene is named only where the DNA matches it firmly. Only some rows state a clone size, as once, few, many or a class for expanded clones.

TRBJ2-1,.,TRBD1,TRBV27,CASSLSTGPNEQFF,TGTGCCAGCAGTTTATCGACAGGGCCTAATGAGCAGTTCTTC
TRBJ1-1,.,.,TRBV7-9,CASSLEGRNTEAFF,TGTGCCAGCAGCTTAGAGGGTCGGAACACTGAAGCTTTCTTT
TRBJ2-3,.,.,TRBV24-1,CATSDFSGSLGKDTQYF,TGTGCCACCAGTGATTTCTCCGGGTCTCTCGGGAAAGATACGCAGTATTTT
TRBJ2-2,.,.,TRBV20-1,CSAGRRRGELFF,TGCAGCGCGGGACGGAGGAGGGGGGAGCTGTTTTTT
TRBJ2-3,large,TRBD2,TRBV11-3,CASSSGLAADTQYF,TGTGCCAGCAGCTCGGGACTAGCGGCAGATACGCAGTATTTT
TRBJ1-2,.,TRBD1,TRBV5-6,CASSVGTDFYGYTF,TGTGCCAGCAGCGTCGGGACAGACTTCTATGGCTACACCTTC
TRBJ1-2,once,.,TRBV20-1,CSARPRTAENYGYTF,TGCAGTGCTAGGCCACGGACGGCAGAGAACTATGGCTACACCTTC
TRBJ1-2,.,TRBD1,TRBV7-9,CASSQGQGYRGYTF,TGTGCCAGCAGTCAGGGACAGGGGTATCGAGGCTACACCTTC
TRBJ1-2,few,TRBD1,TRBV20-1,CSARENTGDGYTF,TGCAGTGCTAGAGAAAATACAGGGGACGGCTACACCTTC
TRBJ1-6,once,TRBD1,TRBV12-3/TRBV12-4,CASRFGDRASPLHF,TGTGCCAGCAGATTTGGGGACAGGGCATCACCCCTCCACTTT
TRBJ2-1,few,.,TRBV29-1,CSVWGGRGEQFF,TGCAGCGTCTGGGGGGGGCGGGGTGAGCAGTTCTTC
TRBJ2-7,.,.,TRBV5-4,CASSLGTLSSYEQYF,TGTGCCAGCAGCTTGGGGACCTTAAGCTCCTACGAGCAGTACTTC
TRBJ1-6,hyperexpanded,.,TRBV27,CASSPNLGSPLHF,TGTGCCAGCAGCCCAAACTTAGGTTCACCCCTCCACTTT
TRBJ2-2,few,.,TRBV10-3,CAGGTSGELFF,TGTGCCGGAGGGACATCCGGGGAGCTGTTTTTT
TRBJ2-7,.,.,TRBV6-5,CASSIQGHDAYEQYF,TGTGCCAGCAGTATCCAGGGACACGACGCCTACGAGCAGTACTTC
TRBJ2-7,.,TRBD2,TRBV20-1,CSAGPSSGISHEQYF,TGCAGTGCCGGACCATCTAGCGGGATTTCCCACGAGCAGTACTTC
TRBJ2-5,.,TRBD1,TRBV7-9,CASSVGQGQTQYF,TGTGCCAGCAGCGTCGGACAGGGGCAGACCCAGTACTTC
TRBJ1-1,.,.,TRBV5-1,CASSLTGRRDAEAFF,TGCGCCAGCAGCTTGACGGGTAGACGGGACGCTGAAGCTTTCTTT
TRBJ2-6,.,.,TRBV20-1,CSASSGGPSGANVLTF,TGCAGTGCTAGCTCCGGAGGCCCCTCTGGGGCCAACGTCCTGACTTTC
TRBJ2-2,.,TRBD2,TRBV11-3,CASSFTGGMEEELFF,TGTGCCAGCAGCTTTACGGGGGGAATGGAAGAGGAGCTGTTTTTT
TRBJ2-3,.,TRBD2,TRBV5-4,CASSVSTSGDTDTQYF,TGCGCCAGCAGCGTATCGACTAGCGGGGACACAGATACGCAGTATTTT
TRBJ1-3,.,TRBD1,TRBV6-1,CASSHRTGTGPAGNTIYF,TGTGCCAGCAGTCACAGGACCGGGACAGGGCCGGCGGGAAACACCATATATTTT
TRBJ1-1,few,.,TRBV6-5,CASSFHSGTTRRTEAFF,TGTGCCAGCAGTTTCCACTCCGGGACTACTCGACGGACTGAAGCTTTCTTT
TRBJ2-7,few,TRBD2,TRBV19,CAASGTEYEQYF,TGTGCCGCCAGCGGGACGGAGTACGAGCAGTACTTC
TRBJ1-5,.,.,TRBV6-5,CASSPEGYQPQHF,TGTGCCAGCAGTCCTGAAGGATATCAGCCCCAGCATTTT
TRBJ2-1,few,.,TRBV11-3,CASSLDAEDEQFF,TGTGCCAGCAGCTTAGATGCGGAGGATGAGCAGTTCTTC